Sequencing of this T cell receptor (beta chain) was carried out in a study of T cells after yellow fever vaccination (dated by TCRdb to the late 2010s). Study-level background: The SMART-Seq v4 Ultra Low Input RNA kit was used to prepare libraries from fractions with low cell numbers. To track T-cell clones before and after primary and booster YFV17D yellow fever vaccination, bulk TCR alpha and beta repertoires were sequenced longitudinally. The cohort comprised two healthy male donors, one aged 18 to 30 and one aged 30 to 40 years. Bulk PBMC replicates and cell subsets were isolated from blood drawn at multiple timepoints before and after both primary and secondary immunization. Beyond this particular receptor, the publication reports: The secondary T-cell response was weaker than the primary response but faster, peaking on day 5 instead of day 15. Only a couple of donors were included in the study, so the extent to which the findings can be generalized is limited. After the booster, most of the clones that had expanded following primary vaccination were detected again (almost 98% of CD4 and around 87% of CD8), which suggests that memory was broadly maintained. A small fraction of clonotypes showed up in both the CD4 and CD8 compartments, probably as a result of convergent recombination. Computational filtering was needed because FACS-sorted repertoires could contain abundant contaminating clonotypes from the bulk population.

Read against the paper, the sample's treatment or condition label means: live attenuated yellow fever vaccine strain. At each blood-draw timepoint, two biological replicates of bulk PBMCs were collected. A standard Ficoll-Paque protocol was used to isolate PBMCs from peripheral blood. RNA was extracted with TriZol from bulk PBMCs, CD4 and CD8 fractions, and dextramer-positive and dextramer-negative fractions. The CDR3 runs 12 residues from the cysteine to the phenylalanine. The kept DNA is CDR3 alone, 36 bases in frame from the first base. Deletion took 4 bases off V and 7 bases off J, with a span of 11 bases between the germline ends. This clonotype was recorded at least ten times. This clone's antigen is unknown. Base-call qualities are not available, and no considerably larger clone is one nucleotide away. TCR cDNA was synthesized by 5'RACE template switching, through which a universal primer site and unique molecular identifiers were introduced. cDNA synthesis was primed from both the TCR alpha and TCR beta constant segments. Libraries were amplified in two PCR steps, with sample barcodes and sequencing adapters added in the second step. Sequencing of libraries was done on Illumina HiSeq 2500 (2x100 bp) or NovaSeq (2x150 bp). As for how the authors treated the data: Reads were demultiplexed and collapsed into UMI consensus sequences with MIGEC, and V(D)J alignment was performed with MiXCR. Vaccine-responding clonotypes were identified with edgeR using replicate PBMC samples, with FDR below 0.01 and a log2 fold change above 5 up to day 15 being required. CD4 or CD8 identity was assigned to each bulk clonotype according to whether the clonotype was present at higher abundance in the sequenced CD4 repertoire or the sequenced CD8 repertoire. TCRdb handled the public reads itself, with Q25 trimming in fastp and clone calling in MiXCR, and kept productive beta chains. Every CDR3 protein is listed once, alongside the most common genes and DNA of its rows. TCRdb's processing, not the authors', yielded these V and J calls. The sample table contains 550,000 to 750,000 distinct CDR3 sequences; only one count was recorded for 13% of them. About an eighth of the sample is held by the ten biggest clonotypes.

Recombination linked TRBV12-3 or TRBV12-4 to TRBJ2-7, and perhaps TRBD1 as D gene, on 5 matching bases. Material: PBMCs, obtained on the day of the yellow fever booster vaccination. This sequence originates from a man aged 30-40 years who received the YFV17D yellow fever vaccine. At the DNA level, the sequence is TGTGCCAGCAGTTACGCCAGGGTGGAGCAGTACTTC. Translated, this is CASSYARVEQYF.